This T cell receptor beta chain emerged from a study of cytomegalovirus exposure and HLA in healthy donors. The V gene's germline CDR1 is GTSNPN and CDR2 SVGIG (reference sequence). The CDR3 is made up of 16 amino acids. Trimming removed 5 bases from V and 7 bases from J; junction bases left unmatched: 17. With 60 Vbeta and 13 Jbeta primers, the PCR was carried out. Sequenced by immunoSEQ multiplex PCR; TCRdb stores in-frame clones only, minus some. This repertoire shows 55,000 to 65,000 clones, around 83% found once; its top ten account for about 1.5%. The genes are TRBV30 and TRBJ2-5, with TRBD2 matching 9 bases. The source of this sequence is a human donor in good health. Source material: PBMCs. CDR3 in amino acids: CAWASWREGGAGTQYF. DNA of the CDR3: TGTGCCTGGGCGAGTTGGCGGGAGGGGGGGGCGGGGACCCAGTACTTC.